A selection of T cell receptor beta chains follows, all from one sample in a study of OX40 agonist ivuxolimab in advanced cancers. Assay: immunoSEQ multiplex PCR; the TCRdb copy retains only in-frame clones and omits some. The repertoire holds 83,000 or so clones, with around 86% as singletons. The sample in question was CD4+ or CD8+ T cells sorted from blood, obtained in a trial of the OX40 agonist ivuxolimab. All receptors derive from an adult with an advanced solid tumor such as melanoma, head and neck, liver or kidney cancer. The CDR3 runs from the conserved cysteine through the conserved F or W. D genes are given only for firm matches. For some rows the clone size is stated as once, few or many, or as a class when expanded; others skip it.

cdr3_length,v_call,clone_size,j_call,d_call,cdr3_nt,cdr3_aa
16,TRBV28,NA,TRBJ2-6,NA,TGTGCCAGCAGTTTATATGCAGGGACTGGGGCCAACGTCCTGACTTTC,CASSLYAGTGANVLTF
15,TRBV7-6,NA,TRBJ1-3,TRBD1,TGTGCCAGCAGCCCACTGACAGGGAACGGAAACACCATATATTTT,CASSPLTGNGNTIYF
14,TRBV10-3,NA,TRBJ1-2,NA,TGTGCCATCAGTTGGGGCACAGGGAACTATGGCTACACCTTC,CAISWGTGNYGYTF
14,TRBV7-8,NA,TRBJ1-1,NA,TGTGCCAGCAGCTTGAGGCCAATGAACACTGAAGCTTTCTTT,CASSLRPMNTEAFF
16,TRBV30,NA,TRBJ2-3,TRBD2,TGTGCCTGGAGTACCCGGACTAGCGGGCGCACAGATACGCAGTATTTT,CAWSTRTSGRTDTQYF
14,TRBV28,NA,TRBJ1-1,NA,TGTGCCAGCAGTTTAGAACTCGGGAACACTGAAGCTTTCTTT,CASSLELGNTEAFF
15,TRBV7-9,NA,TRBJ2-3,NA,TGTGCCAGCAGCTTAGTCGGCTCTGGGGCAGATACGCAGTATTTT,CASSLVGSGADTQYF
12,TRBV2,NA,TRBJ2-7,NA,TGTGCCAGCAGTGAATTGGGGGCTAAGCAGTACTTC,CASSELGAKQYF
14,TRBV5-1,NA,TRBJ2-5,NA,TGCGCCAGCAGCTTGGGTCTTGCCCAAGAGACCCAGTACTTC,CASSLGLAQETQYF
12,TRBV6-5,NA,TRBJ1-6,TRBD1,TGTGCCAGCAGTCCGGGACAGCCCACCCTCCACTTT,CASSPGQPTLHF
14,TRBV5-5,NA,TRBJ2-5,TRBD2,TGTGCCAGCAGCCCCGGCGGGGGGCAAGAGACCCAGTACTTC,CASSPGGGQETQYF
15,TRBV5-4,NA,TRBJ1-4,TRBD1,TGTGCCAGCAGCTCCAACAGGGGTGCTAATGAAAAACTGTTTTTT,CASSSNRGANEKLFF
13,TRBV29-1,NA,TRBJ2-1,NA,TGCAGCGTTGTTATAGGGGACAAGAGGGAGCAGTTCTTC,CSVVIGDKREQFF
16,TRBV5-1,once,TRBJ2-7,NA,TGCGCCAGCAGCTTGGGAATTAGACCATACCTCTACGAGCAGTACTTC,CASSLGIRPYLYEQYF
13,TRBV5-1,NA,TRBJ1-1,NA,TGTGCCAGCAGCTGGAGGGCGGGACGTGAGGCTTTCTTT,CASSWRAGREAFF
13,TRBV11-3,NA,TRBJ2-7,NA,TGTGCCAGCAGTAAGGGACACACCTACGAGCAGTACTTC,CASSKGHTYEQYF
15,TRBV28,NA,TRBJ1-1,TRBD1,TGTGCCAGCAGTCCGGGGACAGCGAGCTATGTAGGAGCTTTCTTT,CASSPGTASYVGAFF
15,TRBV7-9,NA,TRBJ2-5,NA,TGTGCCAGCAGCTTAGGTGGTAGTCCCCAAGAGACCCAGTACTTC,CASSLGGSPQETQYF
15,TRBV15,NA,TRBJ1-4,NA,TGTGCCACCAGCTACCGGACAGACTCTAATGAAAAACTGTTTTTT,CATSYRTDSNEKLFF
13,TRBV28,NA,TRBJ1-5,NA,TGTGCCAGTACCCGAGGGGGCAATCAGCCCCAGCATTTT,CASTRGGNQPQHF
18,TRBV12-1,NA,TRBJ2-1,NA,TGTGCCAGCAGCTTTGCGTGGGGTGGCAGGGGAATTTATAGTGAGCAGTTCTTC,CASSFAWGGRGIYSEQFF
14,TRBV4-3,once,TRBJ2-7,NA,TGCGCCAGCAGCCAAACTGTAGGGCTCTACGAGCAGTACTTC,CASSQTVGLYEQYF
13,TRBV5-6,NA,TRBJ1-1,NA,TGTGCCAGCAGCTGGGGAGGGCGCACTGAAGCTTTCTTT,CASSWGGRTEAFF
17,TRBV5-6,once,TRBJ2-3,TRBD2,TGTGCCAGCAGCTCACCCGGGACTAGCGGGTACACAGATACGCAGTATTTT,CASSSPGTSGYTDTQYF
14,TRBV6-5,NA,TRBJ2-7,TRBD1,TGTGCCAGCAGTACTGGACAGGTAGGGTACGAGCAGTACTTC,CASSTGQVGYEQYF
16,TRBV7-2,NA,TRBJ1-3,NA,TGTGCCAGCAGCTTAGCGGGCGCCAACTCTGGAAACACCATATATTTT,CASSLAGANSGNTIYF
13,TRBV11-3,once,TRBJ2-3,NA,TGTGCCAGCAGCTTAGTCGTTCAAGATACGCAGTATTTT,CASSLVVQDTQYF
15,TRBV9,NA,TRBJ1-6,NA,TGTGCCAGCAGCGTCGAGGGGGTCTTTAATTCACCCCTCCACTTT,CASSVEGVFNSPLHF
15,TRBV9,NA,TRBJ2-5,TRBD1,TGTGCCAGCAGCGTAGAAAACAGGGGCCAAGAGACCCAGTACTTC,CASSVENRGQETQYF
15,TRBV6-6,NA,TRBJ1-4,NA,TGTGCCAGCAGTTACTCGGTAGAGGGCAATGAAAAACTGTTTTTT,CASSYSVEGNEKLFF
13,TRBV7-7,NA,TRBJ2-5,NA,TGTGCCAGCAGTCTAGCCAGGGATGAGACCCAGTACTTC,CASSLARDETQYF
15,TRBV5-6,NA,TRBJ2-5,TRBD1,TGTGCCAGCAGCTTGTTGGGACAGGGTCTCGAGACCCAGTACTTC,CASSLLGQGLETQYF
13,TRBV4-3,once,TRBJ1-2,NA,TGCGCCAGCAGCCAAGATTGGCAGGGTGGCTACACCTTC,CASSQDWQGGYTF
13,TRBV30,NA,TRBJ2-7,TRBD1,TGTGCCTGGTCCAGGGGGCTGGCCTACGAGCAGTACTTC,CAWSRGLAYEQYF
12,TRBV6-5,NA,TRBJ2-7,NA,TGTGCCATCAGTGGAAGTTACTACGAGCAGTACTTC,CAISGSYYEQYF
15,TRBV6-6,once,TRBJ2-7,TRBD1,TGTGCCAGCAGGTCCCCGGGACAGGGGTTGTACGAGCAGTACTTC,CASRSPGQGLYEQYF
15,TRBV5-1,NA,TRBJ1-1,TRBD1,TGCGCCAGCAGCTCAGGACAGGTATTTAACACTGAAGCTTTCTTT,CASSSGQVFNTEAFF
11,TRBV29-1,NA,TRBJ2-3,TRBD2,TGCAGCGTGGGGACTAGAGATACGCAGTATTTT,CSVGTRDTQYF
15,TRBV7-2,NA,TRBJ1-5,NA,TGTGCCAGCAGCTTAGCTGGAGGTGGCAATCAGCCCCAGCATTTT,CASSLAGGGNQPQHF
15,TRBV11-2,once,TRBJ2-1,TRBD2,TGTGCCAGCAGCTTTCGCGGGGGGGGCTACAATGAGCAGTTCTTC,CASSFRGGGYNEQFF
13,TRBV7-3,few,TRBJ1-2,NA,TGTGCCAGCAGCCCCGGAAAGGGCCTTGGCTACACCTTC,CASSPGKGLGYTF
10,TRBV29-1,NA,TRBJ2-7,NA,TGCAGCGTTGGTCAGAGCGAGCAGTACTTC,CSVGQSEQYF